This T cell receptor (beta chain) was sequenced for a study of shared clonotypes between healthy human individuals. The CDR3 totals 16 residues. CDR1 is WSHSY and CDR2 is SAAADI in the germline V gene. V gave up 3 bases and J gave up 6 bases; unmatched junction bases: 10. TCRdb keeps only in-frame clones here, not all; method: immunoSEQ multiplex PCR. The data hold roughly 1,800,000 clones, with roughly 94% observed a single time. The naive CD8 fraction comprised CD45RO-negative cells positively selected for CCR7 and excluded terminally differentiated effector memory CD45RA+ cells. The chain is built from TRBV10-2 and TRBJ2-2; 7 bases are a match to TRBD1. Material for sequencing was naive CD8+ T cells sorted from blood. The sequence derives from a man aged 18 to 35 in good health. The CDR3 spells CASSEWFDRVAGELFF. The DNA for the CDR3 is TGCGCCAGCAGTGAATGGTTCGACAGGGTGGCCGGGGAGCTGTTTTTT.